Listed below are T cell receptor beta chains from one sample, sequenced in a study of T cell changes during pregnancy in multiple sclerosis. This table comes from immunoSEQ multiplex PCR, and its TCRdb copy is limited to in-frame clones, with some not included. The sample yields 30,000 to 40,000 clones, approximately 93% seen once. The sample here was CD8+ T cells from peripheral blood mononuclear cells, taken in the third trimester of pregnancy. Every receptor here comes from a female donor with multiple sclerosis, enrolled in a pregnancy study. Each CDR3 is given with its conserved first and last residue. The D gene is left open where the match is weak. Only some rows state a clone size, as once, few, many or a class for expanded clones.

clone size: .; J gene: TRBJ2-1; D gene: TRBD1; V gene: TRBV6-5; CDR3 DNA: TGTGCCAGCAGCCAGGGGGAGAGCAATGAGCAGTTCTTC; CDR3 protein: CASSQGESNEQFF
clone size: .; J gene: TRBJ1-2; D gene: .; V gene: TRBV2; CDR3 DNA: TGTGCCAGCAGCCCGGGAACAGTTAACGAGAACTATGGCTACACCTTC; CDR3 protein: CASSPGTVNENYGYTF
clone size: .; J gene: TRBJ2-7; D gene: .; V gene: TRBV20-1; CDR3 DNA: TGCAGTGCTAGAAGCGTCTACGAGCAGTACTTC; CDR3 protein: CSARSVYEQYF
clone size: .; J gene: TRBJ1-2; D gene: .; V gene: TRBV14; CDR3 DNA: TGTGCCAGCAGCCAAGTCCTGCCGGGGATCTATGGCTACACCTTC; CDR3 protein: CASSQVLPGIYGYTF
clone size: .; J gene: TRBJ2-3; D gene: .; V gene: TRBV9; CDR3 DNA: TGTGCAAGCAGCGTAGGCAGGGTGGTTAGCACAGATACGCAGTATTTT; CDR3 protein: CASSVGRVVSTDTQYF
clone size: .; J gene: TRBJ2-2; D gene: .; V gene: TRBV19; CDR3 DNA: TGTGCCAGTAGTATTGCGGGGTCCGGGGAGCTGTTTTTT; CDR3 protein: CASSIAGSGELFF
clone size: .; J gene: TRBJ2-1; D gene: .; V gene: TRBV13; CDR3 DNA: TGTGCCAGCATAACGGCGGGGACCGATGTTGATGAGCAGTTCTTC; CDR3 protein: CASITAGTDVDEQFF
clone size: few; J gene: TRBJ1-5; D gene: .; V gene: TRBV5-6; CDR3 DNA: TGTGCCAGCAGTTCGGACGGAGGACCCAATCAGCCCCAGCATTTT; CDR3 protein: CASSSDGGPNQPQHF
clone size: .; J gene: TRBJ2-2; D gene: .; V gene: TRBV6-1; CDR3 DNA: TGTGCCAGCAGCCTTGTCGGGGAGCTGTTTTTT; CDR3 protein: CASSLVGELFF
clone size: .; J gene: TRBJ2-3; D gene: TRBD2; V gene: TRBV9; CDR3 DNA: TGTGCCAGCAGCGTAGTAGCGGGGCCGGGAGATACGCAGTATTTT; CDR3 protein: CASSVVAGPGDTQYF
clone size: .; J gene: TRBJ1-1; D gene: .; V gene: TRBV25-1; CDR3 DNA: TGTGCCAGCAGTGCAGGTGGTACTGAAGCTTTCTTT; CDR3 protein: CASSAGGTEAFF
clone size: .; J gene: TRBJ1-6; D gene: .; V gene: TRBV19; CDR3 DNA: TGTGCCAGTAGTCGGTCAGGTTCTGGGTCACCCCTCCACTTT; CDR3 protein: CASSRSGSGSPLHF
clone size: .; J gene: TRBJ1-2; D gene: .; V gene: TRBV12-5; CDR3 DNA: TGTGCTAGTGGTTTGGGCCAGGGTTTCAGGGAAGGCTACACCTTC; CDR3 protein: CASGLGQGFREGYTF
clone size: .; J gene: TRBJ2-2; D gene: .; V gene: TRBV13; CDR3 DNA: TGTGCCAGCAGCTTAGGGCGGGGAACCGGGGAGCTGTTTTTT; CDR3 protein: CASSLGRGTGELFF
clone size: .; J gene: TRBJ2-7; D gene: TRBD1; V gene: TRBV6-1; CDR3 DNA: TGTGCCAGCAGTGAGGCCGCGACAGGGTTCCACGAGCAGTACTTC; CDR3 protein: CASSEAATGFHEQYF
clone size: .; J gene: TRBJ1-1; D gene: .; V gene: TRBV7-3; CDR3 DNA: TGTGCCAGCAGCTTACCGGGGGGCGCGGAAGCTTTCTTT; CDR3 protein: CASSLPGGAEAFF
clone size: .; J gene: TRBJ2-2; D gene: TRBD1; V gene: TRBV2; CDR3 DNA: TGTGCCAGCACTGAATTGGGACAGGGGGGTGTCGGGGAGCTGTTTTTT; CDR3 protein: CASTELGQGGVGELFF
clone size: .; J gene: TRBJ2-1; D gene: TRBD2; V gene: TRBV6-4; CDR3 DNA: TGTGCCAGCAGTGACTCGAGCGGGGGGGGCAATGAGCAGTTCTTC; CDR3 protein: CASSDSSGGGNEQFF
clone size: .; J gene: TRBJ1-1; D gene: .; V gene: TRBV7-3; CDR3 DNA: TGTGCCAGCGGTCTAAGCCTCATGAACACTGAAGCTTTCTTT; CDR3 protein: CASGLSLMNTEAFF
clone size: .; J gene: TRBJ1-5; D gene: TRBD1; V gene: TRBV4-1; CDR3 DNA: TGCGCCAGCAGCCAAGCTGCAGGGGGCGGGAATCAGCCCCAGCATTTT; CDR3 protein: CASSQAAGGGNQPQHF
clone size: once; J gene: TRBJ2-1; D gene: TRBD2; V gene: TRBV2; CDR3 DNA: TGTGCCAGCAGGAATTTATTAGCGGGGGACAATGAGCAGTTCTTC; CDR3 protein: CASRNLLAGDNEQFF
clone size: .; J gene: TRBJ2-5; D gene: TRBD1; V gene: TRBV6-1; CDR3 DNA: TGTGCCAACGGACAGGGGAGAGAGACCCAGTACTTC; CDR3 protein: CANGQGRETQYF
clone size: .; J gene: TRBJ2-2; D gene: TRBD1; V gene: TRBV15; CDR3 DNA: TGTGCCACCAGCAGGGACTTTGGGACAGCGGGGGAGCTGTTTTTT; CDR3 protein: CATSRDFGTAGELFF
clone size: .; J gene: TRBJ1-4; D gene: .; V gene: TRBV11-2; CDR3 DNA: TGTGCCAGCAGGGCTCAGGGCCGCAAACTTAATGAAAAACTGTTTTTT; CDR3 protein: CASRAQGRKLNEKLFF
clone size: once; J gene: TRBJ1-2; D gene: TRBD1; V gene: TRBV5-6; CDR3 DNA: TGTGCCAGCAGCTCCCGGGACAGGGGTTATGGCTACACCTTC; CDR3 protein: CASSSRDRGYGYTF
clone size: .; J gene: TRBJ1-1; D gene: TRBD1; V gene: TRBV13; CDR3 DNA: TGTGCCAGCAGCTTAGAGGGACAGTCGAACACTGAAGCTTTCTTT; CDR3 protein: CASSLEGQSNTEAFF
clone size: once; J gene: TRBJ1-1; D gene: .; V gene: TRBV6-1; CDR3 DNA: TGTGCCAGCAGGGAAGGATGGGGCAACACTGAAGCTTTCTTT; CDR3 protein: CASREGWGNTEAFF
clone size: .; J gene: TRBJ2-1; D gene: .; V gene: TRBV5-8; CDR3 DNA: TGTGCCAGCAGCTTGTCGGATGAGCAGTTCTTC; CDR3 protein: CASSLSDEQFF
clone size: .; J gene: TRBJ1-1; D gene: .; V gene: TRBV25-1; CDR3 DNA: TGTGCCAGCAGTGATAGCGGGGGCTGGTCTGAAGCTTTCTTT; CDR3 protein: CASSDSGGWSEAFF
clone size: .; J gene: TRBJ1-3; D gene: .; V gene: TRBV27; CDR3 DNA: TGTGCCAGCAGTATTGGTAGTAACTCTGGAAACACCATATATTTT; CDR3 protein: CASSIGSNSGNTIYF
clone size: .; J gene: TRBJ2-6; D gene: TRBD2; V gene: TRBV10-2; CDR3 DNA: TGCGCCAGCAGTAATCTAGCGGAGGGTGGGGCCAACGTCCTGACTTTC; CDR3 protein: CASSNLAEGGANVLTF
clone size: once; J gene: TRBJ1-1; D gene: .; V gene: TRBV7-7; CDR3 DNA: TGTGCTAGCAGCTTATTGCGCGACAGTGAAGCTTTCTTT; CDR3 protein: CASSLLRDSEAFF
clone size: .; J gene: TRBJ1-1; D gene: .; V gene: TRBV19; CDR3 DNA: TGTGCCAGTAGTGTGGGACTGATGAACACTGAAGCTTTCTTT; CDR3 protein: CASSVGLMNTEAFF
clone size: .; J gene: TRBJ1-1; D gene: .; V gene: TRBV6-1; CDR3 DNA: TGTGCCAGCAAATTCATGAACACTGAAGCTTTCTTT; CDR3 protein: CASKFMNTEAFF
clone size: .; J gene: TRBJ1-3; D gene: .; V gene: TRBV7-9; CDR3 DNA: TGTGCCAGCAGCGTGTTCGAGGTCTCCGGAAACACCATATATTTT; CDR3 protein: CASSVFEVSGNTIYF
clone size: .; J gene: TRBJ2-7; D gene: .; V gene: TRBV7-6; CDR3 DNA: TGTGCCAGCAGCCCGGGACACCGCTCCTACGAGCAGTACTTC; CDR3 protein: CASSPGHRSYEQYF
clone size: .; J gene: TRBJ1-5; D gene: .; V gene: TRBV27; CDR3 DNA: TGTGCCAGCAGTTTTGGAGGTTACCAGCCCCAGCATTTT; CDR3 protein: CASSFGGYQPQHF
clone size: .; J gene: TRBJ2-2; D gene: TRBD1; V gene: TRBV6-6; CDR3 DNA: TGTGCCAGCAGTACCAGGGACAGGGAGGCCGGGGAGCTGTTTTTT; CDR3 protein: CASSTRDREAGELFF
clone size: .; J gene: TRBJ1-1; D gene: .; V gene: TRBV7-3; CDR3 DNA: TGTGCCAGCAGCCCATCACCCGGCACTGAAGCTTTCTTT; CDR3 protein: CASSPSPGTEAFF
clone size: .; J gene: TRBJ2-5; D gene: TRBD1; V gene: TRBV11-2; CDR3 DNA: TGTGCCAGCAGCTTAGAGTACAGGGGGGAAGAGACCCAGTACTTC; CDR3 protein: CASSLEYRGEETQYF
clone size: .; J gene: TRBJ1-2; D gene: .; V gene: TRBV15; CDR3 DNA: TGTGCCACCAGCAGAGATAATGACTATGGCTACACCTTC; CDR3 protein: CATSRDNDYGYTF
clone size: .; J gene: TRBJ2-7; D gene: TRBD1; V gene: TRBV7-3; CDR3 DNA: TGTGCCAGCAGCGATGGGCCGGGACAGCTCTACGAGCAGTACTTC; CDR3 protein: CASSDGPGQLYEQYF
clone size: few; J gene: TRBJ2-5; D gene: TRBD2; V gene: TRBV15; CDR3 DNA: TGTGCCACCAGCGGTACACTAGCGGGGGGTCAAGAGACCCAGTACTTC; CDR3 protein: CATSGTLAGGQETQYF
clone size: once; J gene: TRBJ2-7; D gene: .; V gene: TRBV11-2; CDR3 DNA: TGTGCCAGCAGCTCGGGGGTCACGTCCTACGAGCAGTACTTC; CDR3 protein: CASSSGVTSYEQYF
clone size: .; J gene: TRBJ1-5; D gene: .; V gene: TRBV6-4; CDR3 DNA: TGTGCCAGCAGTGAGGACAGCGACAATCAGCCCCAGCATTTT; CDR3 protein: CASSEDSDNQPQHF
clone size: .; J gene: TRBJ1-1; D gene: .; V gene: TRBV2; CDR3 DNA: TGTGCCAGCAGTGAAGGTACAGGACGGAACACTGAAGCTTTCTTT; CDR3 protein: CASSEGTGRNTEAFF
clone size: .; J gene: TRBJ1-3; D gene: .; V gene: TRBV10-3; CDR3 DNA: TGTGCCATCAGCTCGGACATCTCTGGAAACACCATATATTTT; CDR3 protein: CAISSDISGNTIYF
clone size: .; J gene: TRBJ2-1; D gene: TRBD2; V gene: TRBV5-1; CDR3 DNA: TGCGCCAGCAGCGGACACGCGGCGGGGGGGCGGTTCGATGAGCAGTTCTTC; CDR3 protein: CASSGHAAGGRFDEQFF
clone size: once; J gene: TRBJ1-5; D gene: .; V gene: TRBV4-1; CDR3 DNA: TGCGCCAGCAGCCAGACGGCGGGGCCCGATCAGCCCCAGCATTTT; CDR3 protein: CASSQTAGPDQPQHF
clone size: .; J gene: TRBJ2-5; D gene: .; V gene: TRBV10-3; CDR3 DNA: TGTGCCATCAGTGAGTCGACGTTAGGGTTACAGGGTGGGGAGACCCAGTACTTC; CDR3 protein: CAISESTLGLQGGETQYF
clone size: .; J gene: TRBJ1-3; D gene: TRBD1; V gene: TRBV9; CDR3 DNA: TGTGCCAGCAGCGTAACCTCAGGGGGCGTCGTATATTTT; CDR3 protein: CASSVTSGGVVYF
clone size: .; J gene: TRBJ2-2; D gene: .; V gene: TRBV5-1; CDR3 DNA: TGCGCCAGCAGCATGGCGGGGTGGGAGCTGTTTTTT; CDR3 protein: CASSMAGWELFF
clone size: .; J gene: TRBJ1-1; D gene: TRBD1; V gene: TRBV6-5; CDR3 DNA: TGTGCCAGCAGTACCAGACAGGGGAACACTGAAGCTTTCTTT; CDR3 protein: CASSTRQGNTEAFF
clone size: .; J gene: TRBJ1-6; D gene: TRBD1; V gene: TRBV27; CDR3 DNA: TGTGCCAGCAGTTTAGGCCAGGGGGCTTCACCCCTCCACTTT; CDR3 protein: CASSLGQGASPLHF
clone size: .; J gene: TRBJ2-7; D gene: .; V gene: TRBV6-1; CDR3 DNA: TGTGCCAGCAGTGAAGCTAGCGGCGGTACCTACGAGCAGTACTTC; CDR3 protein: CASSEASGGTYEQYF